Presented here are 29 T cell receptor beta chains from one specimen sequenced in a study of blood T cell repertoires in COVID-19 (dated by TCRdb to between 2020 and 2021). The receptor library was made with the immunoSEQ multiplex PCR assay. In TCRdb, the immuneACCESS table is reduced to in-frame sequences with V and J assigned. These tables do not hold every clone; where another copy was compared, an unresolved V gene accounts for under half, and the others remain unexplained. This sample is represented by around 95,000 clones; 90% of them were singletons. Around 5% of the sample lies in the top ten. Sequenced material: peripheral blood. The receptors come from a man between 50 and 59 years old with acute or convalescent COVID-19.

This clone was detected once. The chain recombines TRBV5-1 with TRBJ1-1, with D possibly TRBD1 on 6 matching bases. Per the germline V gene, CDR1 is SGHRS and CDR2 is YFSETQ. Trimming cost V 0 bases and J 1 base, with 16 bases left between them. This CDR3 is 17 amino acids long. Written as DNA, the CDR3 is TGCGCCAGCAGCTTGGGGGTAGCAGGGGCGGGGAACACTGAAGCTTTCTTT. Its protein is CASSLGVAGAGNTEAFF.

Concerning this clone itself: The sample has other DNA sequences that encode this CDR3 too. The chain recombines TRBV11-3 with TRBJ2-3; D is unresolved. The V end lost 1 base, the J end lost 2 bases, and 7 bases lay between the germline ends. This CDR3 region has 14 residues. The germline gives CDR1 SGHNT, CDR2 YENEEA. In DNA, the CDR3 is TGTGCCAGCAGCTTAGGGCAGAACACAGATACGCAGTATTTT. This codes for CASSLGQNTDTQYF. Full variable domain (rest looked up from reference TRBV11-3 and TRBJ2-3): EAGVVQSPRYKIIEKKQPVAFWCNPISGHNTLYWYLQNLGQGPELLIRYENEEAVDDSQLPKDRFSAERLKGVDSTLKIQPAELGDSAVYLCASSLGQNTDTQYFGPGTRLTVL.

The chain links TRBV2 to TRBJ2-7; D perhaps matches TRBD2 (6 bases). The CDR3 consists of 12 residues. Per the germline V gene, CDR1 is SNHLY and CDR2 is FYNNEI. The V end lost 6 bases, the J end lost 4 bases, and 10 bases lay between the germline ends. The CDR3 nucleotides read TGTGCCAGCAGGGGGGGATCGTACGAGCAGTACTTC. It specifies CASRGGSYEQYF.

In this sample, this clone turned up once. V and J are TRBV24-1 and TRBJ2-6, with 10 bases aligning to TRBD1. V was pared by 3 bases and J by 2 bases, with 3 bases of the junction left unmatched. Germline V lookup: CDR1 KGHDR, CDR2 SFDVKD. The length of the CDR3 is 17 residues. CDR3 bases: TGTGCCACCAGTGATCCCGGACAGGGGGCTGGGGCCAACGTCCTGACTTTC. Its protein product is CATSDPGQGAGANVLTF.

V usage is TRBV19 and J usage is TRBJ2-1, with 9 bases aligning to TRBD2. This CDR3 comprises 15 residues. After removal of 7 bases from V and 2 bases from J, the junction contained 6 bases not matched to a gene. Germline V CDR1 and CDR2: LNHDA, SQIVND (reference sequence). The CDR3 protein is CASIDSGSPYNEQFF. CDR3 DNA sequence: TGTGCCAGTATCGATAGCGGGAGCCCCTACAATGAGCAGTTCTTC. The full variable domain, its missing parts supplied by reference TRBV19 and TRBJ2-1, is DGGITQSPKYLFRKEGQNVTLSCEQNLNHDAMYWYRQDPGQGLRLIYYSQIVNDFQKGDIAEGYSVSREKKESFPLTVTSAQKNPTAFYLCASIDSGSPYNEQFFGPGTRLTVL.

This chain joins TRBV10-3 and TRBJ2-3; 10 bases are shared with TRBD2. Germline trimming cut 3 bases from V and 0 bases from J; bases unmatched to any gene: 3. This CDR3 has 16 amino acids. The V gene's germline CDR1 is ENHRY and CDR2 SYGVKD. CDR3 amino acids: CAISERTSGSTDTQYF. CDR3 sequence (DNA): TGTGCCATCAGTGAACGGACTAGCGGTAGCACAGATACGCAGTATTTT.

J is TRBJ1-3 and V is TRBV6-5; D uncertain. V gave up 2 bases and J gave up 6 bases, with 11 bases separating them. Germline-derived CDR1 and CDR2 are MNHEY and SVGAGI. The CDR3 spans 14 residues. CDR3 in amino acids: CASSYRRDLNTIYF. The CDR3 region has the DNA TGTGCCAGCAGTTACCGGAGAGATTTAAACACCATATATTTT.

The chain combines TRBV5-5 with TRBJ2-5; 9 nucleotides match TRBD1. Germline V gene sequence: CDR1 SGHKS, CDR2 YYEKEE (reference sequence). There are 14 residues in the CDR3. Germline trimming cut 1 base from V and 5 bases from J; bases unmatched to any gene: 3. CDR3 region: CASSLTGGGETQYF. As DNA, the CDR3 is TGTGCCAGCAGCTTGACAGGGGGCGGTGAGACCCAGTACTTC.

The chain carries TRBV24-1 and TRBJ2-2, with 8 nucleotides matching TRBD1. There are 16 residues in the CDR3. The V gene end was trimmed by 4 bases and the J gene end by 4 bases; junction bases not matched to a gene: 7. CDR1 KGHDR and CDR2 SFDVKD come from the germline V gene. CDR3 loop: CATSDRRQGSTGELFF. The DNA of the CDR3 is TGTGCCACCAGTGACCGCCGACAGGGGTCCACCGGGGAGCTGTTTTTT.

J is TRBJ2-4 and V is TRBV30; D unresolved. The CDR3 contains 12 residues. The germline V gene encodes CDR1 GTSNPN and CDR2 SVGIG (reference sequence). Trimming took off 1 base at V and 8 bases at J, with 9 bases between the two ends. CDR3 amino acids: CAWSGVRYIQYF. In nucleotides, the CDR3 is TGTGCCTGGAGTGGGGTCAGGTACATTCAGTACTTC.

This chain links TRBV5-1 with TRBJ2-7; a possible D gene is TRBD2 (5 bases). The CDR3 is 15 amino acids. CDR1 is SGHRS, CDR2 YFSETQ, per germline. Trimming removed 3 bases from V and 6 bases from J, with 19 bases in between. The CDR3 protein is CASSSAAGNTGEQYF. The DNA of the CDR3 is TGCGCCAGCAGCTCGGCCGCGGGTAATACGGGCGAGCAGTACTTC.

The V and J genes are TRBV19 and TRBJ2-7, with 10 bases identical to TRBD2. The CDR3 consists of 16 residues. The V segment lost 1 base and the J segment 7 bases; nucleotides outside the gene matches: 10. Germline V gene data show CDR1 as LNHDA and CDR2 as SQIVND (reference sequence). The CDR3 DNA reads TGTGCCAGTAGTATAGCGGGGCTAGCGGGAGCTCAGGAGCAGTACTTC. Translation gives CASSIAGLAGAQEQYF.

The chain links TRBV19 to TRBJ1-5, with no clear D. Germline CDR1 is LNHDA and CDR2 is SQIVND (reference sequence). This CDR3 has 15 amino acids. The V gene lost 3 bases and the J gene lost 1 base, with 10 bases spanning the gap. CDR3 nucleotides: TGTGCCAGTAGTATTAACAGCCTAAGCAATCAGCCCCAGCATTTT. This translates into CASSINSLSNQPQHF.

This rearrangement joins TRBV19 to TRBJ2-7, with D maybe TRBD1 (5 bases). With 3 bases removed from V and 7 bases from J, the gap between germline ends came to 13 bases. This CDR3 region has 13 residues. From germline, CDR1 is LNHDA and CDR2 SQIVND (reference sequence). In DNA, the CDR3 is TGTGCCAGTAGTATTATAGGGGCCAGTGAGCAGTACTTC. It is translated as CASSIIGASEQYF.

The chain employs TRBV6-1 and TRBJ1-2; D might be TRBD1 (5 bases). Germline CDR1 and CDR2: MNHNS and SASEGT. The length of the CDR3 is 15 residues. Trimming took 3 bases from V and 2 from J, leaving 13 bases between them. The CDR3 protein is CASSEMGSGNYGYTF. CDR3 nucleotide sequence: TGTGCCAGCAGTGAGATGGGCTCAGGGAACTATGGCTACACCTTC.

The chain joins TRBV6-4 to TRBJ2-1, with 9 positions matching TRBD2. V trimming: 0 bases; J trimming: 6 bases; junction bases outside the gene matches: 9. Germline V lookup: CDR1 MRHNA, CDR2 SNTAGT. This CDR3 is 17 amino acids long. The CDR3 region has the DNA TGTGCCAGCAGTGACTCGATGCGGCTAGCGGGACTCAATGAGCAGTTCTTC. It encodes CASSDSMRLAGLNEQFF.

This rearrangement joins TRBV6-6 to TRBJ2-3; 9 positions match TRBD2. The germline CDR1 and CDR2 sequences are MNHNY and SVGAGI (reference sequence). The CDR3 runs 15 residues. The V and J ends lost 4 bases and 0 bases, in that order; junction bases with no gene match: 2. The chain's CDR3 is CASSWTSASTDTQYF. In DNA, the CDR3 is TGTGCCAGCAGTTGGACTAGCGCTAGCACAGATACGCAGTATTTT.

The V call is TRBV11-3, the J call TRBJ1-6, with 7 nucleotides matching TRBD1. CDR1 is SGHNT and CDR2 is YENEEA in the germline V gene. This CDR3 is 15 amino acids long. Trimming cost V 4 bases and J 7 bases; bases outside gene matches: 7. In DNA, the CDR3 is TGTGCCAGCAGCTCCGGACAGGAATCAAATTCACCCCTCCACTTT. This encodes CASSSGQESNSPLHF.

CDR3 sequence: CASSPREALYEQYF. CDR3 coding DNA: TGTGCCAGCAGTCCCCGCGAAGCCCTCTACGAGCAGTACTTC. This rearrangement joins TRBV6-5 to TRBJ2-7, with D unclear. Germline CDR1 MNHEY, CDR2 SVGAGI. The CDR3 consists of 14 residues. The V end lost 5 bases, the J end lost 3 bases, and 14 bases lay between the germline ends.

This chain uses TRBV5-8 with TRBJ2-1; the D is unclear. Trimming stripped 4 bases from V and 5 bases from J, with 19 bases between. Germline V gene lookup returns CDR1 SGHTS and CDR2 YDEGEE. This CDR3 has 16 residues. DNA for the CDR3: TGTGCCAGCAGCCTCCCGAGTCTAGAAGGAGACAATGAGCAGTTCTTC. Protein: CASSLPSLEGDNEQFF.

V and J are TRBV27 and TRBJ2-7; 7 bases fit TRBD1. There are 13 residues in the CDR3. With V trimmed by 7 bases and J by 3 bases, 6 bases remained unmatched. The germline V gene encodes CDR1 MNHEY and CDR2 SMNVEV (reference sequence). DNA for the CDR3: TGTGCCAGCAAAAGGGGACAGTTCTACGAGCAGTACTTC. The encoded protein is CASKRGQFYEQYF.

This chain uses TRBV4-1 with TRBJ2-2, with D perhaps TRBD2 (5 bases). The CDR3 has 17 residues. The germline V gene encodes CDR1 MGHRA and CDR2 YSYEKL. The germline V and J ends were trimmed by 0 bases and 5 bases, with 16 bases remaining between them. The CDR3 is CASSQEERAFRTGELFF. The CDR3 bases are TGCGCCAGCAGCCAAGAGGAGAGGGCTTTTCGGACCGGGGAGCTGTTTTTT.

The chain recombines TRBV4-1 with TRBJ1-5; D uncertain. Germline V CDR1 and CDR2: MGHRA, YSYEKL. The ends were cut back, 2 bases at V and 4 bases at J, with 12 bases in the middle. This CDR3 is built from 15 residues. CDR3 in amino acids: CASSQTEAGNQPQHF. The CDR3 DNA sequence: TGCGCCAGCAGCCAAACCGAGGCGGGGAATCAGCCCCAGCATTTT.

This clone was seen only once. This chain joins TRBV5-1 and TRBJ2-2, with 7 bases lining up with TRBD1. The ends lost 0 bases at V and 4 bases at J; junction bases unmatched: 6. This CDR3 region has 16 residues. Germline V lookup: CDR1 SGHRS, CDR2 YFSETQ. The CDR3 spells CASSLDTGASTGELFF. Here the CDR3 DNA reads TGCGCCAGCAGCTTGGATACAGGGGCTTCCACCGGGGAGCTGTTTTTT.

The rearrangement uses TRBV9 and TRBJ2-1; D is unresolved. V was clipped by 3 bases and J by 10 bases, with 14 bases between them. This CDR3 spans 13 amino acids. The germline CDR1 and CDR2 sequences are SGDLS and YYNGEE. CDR3 sequence reads: CASSENEAREQFF. In nucleotides, the CDR3 is TGTGCCAGCAGCGAAAACGAAGCGAGGGAGCAGTTCTTC.

CDR3 amino acids: CASSLRGAEQETQYF. CDR3 bases: TGTGCCAGCAGCTTGAGAGGAGCGGAGCAAGAGACCCAGTACTTC. This chain uses TRBV5-5 with TRBJ2-5; possible D gene TRBD2, 5 bases. CDR3 length: 15 amino acids. V was cut by 1 base and J by 2 bases, with 12 bases left in between. The germline V gene encodes CDR1 SGHKS and CDR2 YYEKEE (reference sequence).

The chain couples TRBV27 to TRBJ2-5; D possibly corresponds to TRBD1 (5 bases). The CDR3 extends over 14 amino acids. Germline lookup yields CDR1 MNHEY and CDR2 SMNVEV (reference sequence). V was shortened by 1 base and J by 4 bases, with 10 bases between the two germline ends. CDR3 bases: TGTGCCAGCAGTTTATGGGCAGGGATAGAGACCCAGTACTTC. It translates to CASSLWAGIETQYF.

The V call is TRBV5-6, the J call TRBJ1-5; 7 bases line up with TRBD1. The ends lost 5 bases at V and 5 bases at J; junction bases unmatched: 4. Germline V gene sequence: CDR1 SGHDT, CDR2 YYEEEE. This CDR3 spans 13 amino acids. The DNA for the CDR3 is TGTGCCAGCAGTAGAGGACAGGATCAGCCCCAGCATTTT. Its protein product is CASSRGQDQPQHF.

This clone has a single count. V gene TRBV11-2 combines with J gene TRBJ1-2; no firm D call. Germline V lookup: CDR1 SGHAT, CDR2 FQNNGV. The CDR3 runs 12 residues. The V and J ends lost 4 bases and 4 bases respectively, with 7 bases between them. CDR3 DNA: TGTGCCAGCAGCTCCCCTCTCTATGGCTACACCTTC. Its protein is CASSSPLYGYTF.